Following are 24 T cell receptor beta chains from one sample sequenced in a study of PD-1 blockade in classical Hodgkin lymphoma. TCRdb's copy holds only in-frame clones and misses some; the assay was immunoSEQ multiplex PCR. This repertoire shows 20,000 to 25,000 clones, around 80% found once; its top ten account for 3.1%. This sample's time point: cycle 4 day 1 (C4D1), after 5 to 7 weeks of nivolumab. All patients experienced relapse after autologous stem cell transplantation, and brentuximab vedotin exposure was variable. Magnetic negative selection purified CD4+ T cells from thawed PBMCs. The sequences come from CD4+ T cells from blood, collected before the fourth cycle of nivolumab. The receptors originated from a human donor with classical Hodgkin lymphoma.

This chain connects TRBV10-3 to TRBJ2-5, with 7 bases matching TRBD1. J gave up 2 bases and V 10 bases, and 4 bases lay outside the gene matches. The CDR3 is made up of 12 amino acids. Per the germline V gene, CDR1 is ENHRY and CDR2 is SYGVKD. CDR3 in DNA: TGTGCCACCCGGGACAGACAAGAGACCCAGTACTTC. Its protein product is CATRDRQETQYF.

This chain joins TRBV18 and TRBJ1-1; 8 bases agree with TRBD1. The junction had 5 bases not matched to a gene; V was cut back by 3 bases and J by 5 bases. CDR3 size: 14 residues. CDR1 and CDR2 (germline): KGHSH, LQKENI. In DNA form, the CDR3 reads TGTGCCAGCTCACCCGGACAGGGTCGAACTGAAGCTTTCTTT. Its protein product is CASSPGQGRTEAFF.

The chain recombines TRBV7-2 with TRBJ1-5; a possible D gene is TRBD1 (6 bases). This CDR3 has 17 amino acids. Germline lookup yields CDR1 SGHTA and CDR2 FQGNSA. Trimming took off 2 bases at V and 1 base at J, with 15 bases between the two ends. The CDR3 DNA reads TGTGCCAGCAGCTTACGCCTGGACAGATGGAGCAATCAGCCCCAGCATTTT. Amino acids: CASSLRLDRWSNQPQHF.

The rearrangement uses TRBV15 and TRBJ1-6; D possibly corresponds to TRBD1 (5 bases). The CDR3 runs 18 residues. CDR1 LNHNV and CDR2 YYDKDF come from the germline V gene (reference sequence). V was shortened by 1 base and J by 0 bases, with 13 bases between the two germline ends. The CDR3 DNA reads TGTGCCACCAGCAGAGTTGGGGGGGGTAGCTCCTATAATTCACCCCTCCACTTT. This encodes CATSRVGGGSSYNSPLHF.

V gene TRBV6-1 combines with J gene TRBJ2-3, with 8 bases matching TRBD1. Germline V CDR1 and CDR2: MNHNS, SASEGT. The CDR3 is 15 residues long. Losses at the gene ends were 6 bases for V and 1 base for J; bases not matched to a gene: 6. The CDR3: CASRADRGGTDTQYF. The CDR3 DNA reads TGTGCCAGCAGGGCTGACAGGGGCGGCACAGATACGCAGTATTTT.

This chain uses TRBV7-2 with TRBJ1-1; D is uncertain. Trimming shortened V by 4 bases and J by 0 bases, and 6 bases separated the two germline ends. The germline CDR1 and CDR2 sequences are SGHTA and FQGNSA. The CDR3 covers 13 residues. The CDR3, as DNA: TGTGCCAGCAGCTCCCTTGTGAACACTGAAGCTTTCTTT. Amino acids: CASSSLVNTEAFF.

The V call is TRBV10-3, the J call TRBJ1-1, with a possible D match to TRBD1 (5 bases). The germline CDR1 and CDR2 sequences are ENHRY and SYGVKD. Trimming shortened V by 9 bases and J by 1 base, and 9 bases separated the two germline ends. CDR3 size: 12 residues. DNA for the CDR3: TGTGCCATTCGTAGGGGGAACACTGAAGCTTTCTTT. Translation gives CAIRRGNTEAFF.

The chain recombines TRBV28 with TRBJ1-6, with D unclear. CDR1 and CDR2 (germline): MDHEN, SYDVKM. The CDR3 is made up of 14 amino acids. Trimming took off 2 bases at V and 8 bases at J, with 10 bases between the two ends. CDR3 sequence reads: CASSLSASHSPLHF. For the CDR3, the DNA is TGTGCCAGCAGTTTAAGTGCTTCTCATTCACCCCTCCACTTT. The full variable domain, with the rest looked up from reference TRBV28 and TRBJ1-6, is DVKVTQSSRYLVKRTGEKVFLECVQDMDHENMFWYRQDPGLGLRLIYFSYDVKMKEKGDIPEGYSVSREKKERFSLILESASTNQTSMYLCASSLSASHSPLHFGNGTRLTVT.

The V call is TRBV6-5, the J call TRBJ1-3, with 8 bases identical to TRBD1. Trimming cost V 6 bases and J 3 bases; bases outside gene matches: 4. Germline V gives CDR1 MNHEY, CDR2 SVGAGI. This CDR3 is 14 amino acids long. CDR3 in amino acids: CASRTGDGGNTIYF. CDR3 coding DNA: TGTGCCAGCAGGACAGGGGATGGTGGAAACACCATATATTTT.

In its sample, this clone was seen a few times. The gene calls are TRBV5-1 and TRBJ1-1, with a possible D match to TRBD1 (6 bases). Germline values: CDR1 SGHRS, CDR2 YFSETQ. With 0 bases removed from V and 8 bases from J, the gap between germline ends came to 17 bases. The CDR3 is made up of 15 amino acids. The CDR3 region is CASSLEGTRLGEAFF. The CDR3 nucleotides are TGCGCCAGCAGCTTGGAGGGGACACGCCTAGGAGAAGCTTTCTTT.

The chain is built from TRBV7-8 and TRBJ2-7; a weak D match, TRBD2 (7 bases). This CDR3 region has 14 residues. Germline assignment: CDR1 SGHVS and CDR2 FQNEAQ. V lost 3 bases and J lost 5, with 14 bases in between. CDR3 nucleotides: TGTGCCAGCAGCTTTTACCGGGGGGCAGACGAGCAGTACTTC. This codes for CASSFYRGADEQYF. Filled out from reference TRBV7-8 and TRBJ2-7, the complete variable domain reads GAGVSQSPRYKVAKRGQDVALRCDPISGHVSLFWYQQALGQGPEFLTYFQNEAQLDKSGLPSDRFFAERPEGSVSTLKIQRTQQEDSAVYLCASSFYRGADEQYFGPGTRLTVT.

The chain links TRBV27 to TRBJ1-2; no clear D. V gave up 8 bases and J gave up 5 bases, with 18 bases separating them. Germline loops: CDR1 MNHEY, CDR2 SMNVEV (reference sequence). This CDR3 region has 14 residues. CDR3 loop: CASRSTRSVYGYTF. The CDR3 coding sequence is TGTGCCAGCCGATCCACCAGGAGCGTGTATGGCTACACCTTC.

The chain employs TRBV4-2 and TRBJ2-5, with 11 bases aligning to TRBD1. V lost 3 bases, J lost 4 bases, and 10 bases stayed unmatched. The CDR3 extends over 17 amino acids. In germline, CDR1 is LGHNA, CDR2 YNFKEQ. Written as DNA, the CDR3 is TGTGCCAGCAGCCAGGAACCCCCGGGACAGGGGGTAGAGACCCAGTACTTC. Translating it yields CASSQEPPGQGVETQYF.

V gene TRBV6-1 combines with J gene TRBJ1-2, with no clear D. CDR1 MNHNS and CDR2 SASEGT come from the germline V gene. Trimming left V 1 base short and J 5 bases short, with 17 bases between. The CDR3 consists of 16 residues. The CDR3 protein is CASSEGGQAEGYGYTF. The CDR3 region has the DNA TGTGCCAGCAGTGAAGGAGGGCAGGCGGAAGGTTATGGCTACACCTTC.

This clone was seen only a few times. This rearrangement joins TRBV15 to TRBJ1-1; TRBD1 matches at 10 bases. Germline-derived CDR1 and CDR2 are LNHNV and YYDKDF (reference sequence). This CDR3 is built from 15 residues. J lost 5 bases, V lost 1 base, and 4 bases had no gene match. The CDR3 DNA follows: TGTGCCACCAGCAGAGCAAGACAGGGGGCTACTGAAGCTTTCTTT. It encodes CATSRARQGATEAFF.

The chain carries TRBV4-1 and TRBJ1-3, with D perhaps matching TRBD1 (6 bases). Trimming shortened V by 4 bases and J by 7 bases, and 17 bases separated the two germline ends. This CDR3 is built from 15 residues. In germline, CDR1 is MGHRA, CDR2 YSYEKL. CDR3 amino acids: CASSPSGDQINTIYF. The CDR3 nucleotides read TGCGCCAGCAGCCCCTCAGGGGACCAAATTAACACCATATATTTT.

V usage is TRBV9 and J usage is TRBJ1-5; D remains unclear. Germline CDR1 reads SGDLS; CDR2 reads YYNGEE. This CDR3 comprises 13 residues. Trimming shortened V by 4 bases and J by 4 bases, and 9 bases separated the two germline ends. The chain's CDR3 is CASSFGPNQPQHF. CDR3 coding DNA: TGTGCCAGCAGCTTTGGCCCTAATCAGCCCCAGCATTTT.

The genes are TRBV5-1 and TRBJ2-7; 8 bases agree with TRBD1. J lost 5 bases, V lost 4 bases, and 5 bases had no gene match. The CDR3 length is 13 residues. From germline, CDR1 is SGHRS and CDR2 YFSETQ. The CDR3 loop is CASSLDRADEQYF. As DNA, the CDR3 is TGCGCCAGCAGCCTGGACAGGGCCGACGAGCAGTACTTC.

This clone was found once. The rearrangement links TRBV10-3 to TRBJ2-1, with 14 bases that match TRBD2. Germline V CDR1 and CDR2: ENHRY, SYGVKD. J gave up 6 bases and V 2 bases, and 0 bases lay outside the gene matches. This CDR3 spans 15 amino acids. The CDR3 nucleotides are TGTGCCATCAGTGAGGGGACTAGCGGGGGCAATGAGCAGTTCTTC. Amino acid sequence: CAISEGTSGGNEQFF.

In this sample, this clone turned up once. This chain joins TRBV6-6 and TRBJ1-2, with 8 bases lining up with TRBD1. This CDR3 has 14 amino acids. The V and J ends lost 6 bases and 3 bases, in that order; junction bases with no gene match: 6. Per germline, CDR1 MNHNY and CDR2 SVGAGI (reference sequence). The CDR3 DNA reads as TGTGCCAGCAGGGGGACAGGTCTTGACTATGGCTACACCTTC. Translation: CASRGTGLDYGYTF.

V is TRBV2 and J is TRBJ2-7, with a possible D match to TRBD2 (6 bases). The V and J ends lost 8 bases and 3 bases respectively, with 8 bases between them. Germline CDR1 reads SNHLY; CDR2 reads FYNNEI. The CDR3 is 11 residues long. Written as DNA, the CDR3 is TGTGCCAGCCGGGAGAACTACGAGCAGTACTTC. Encoded protein: CASRENYEQYF.

V is TRBV19 and J is TRBJ1-1, with TRBD1 as a possible D gene (5 bases). V was clipped by 6 bases and J by 1 base, with 21 bases between them. The CDR3 is 17 amino acids. CDR1 LNHDA and CDR2 SQIVND come from the germline V gene (reference sequence). CDR3 DNA: TGTGCCAGTAGCCGTCGGGGGAAGAGAGACGGGAACACTGAAGCTTTCTTT. This translates into CASSRRGKRDGNTEAFF.

The J gene is TRBJ2-6, the V gene TRBV7-2, with D perhaps matching TRBD2 (5 bases). In germline, CDR1 is SGHTA, CDR2 FQGNSA. Trimming stripped 6 bases from V and 4 bases from J, with 10 bases between. The CDR3 spans 14 residues. CDR3 protein: CASRSGSGANVLTF. In nucleotides, the CDR3 is TGTGCCAGCAGAAGCGGTTCCGGGGCCAACGTCCTGACTTTC.

This clone occurred a few times. The chain is built from TRBV19 and TRBJ1-5, with 7 bases fitting TRBD1. The germline CDR1 and CDR2 sequences are LNHDA and SQIVND (reference sequence). J gave up 6 bases and V 5 bases, and 10 bases lay outside the gene matches. The CDR3 covers 15 residues. For the CDR3, the DNA is TGTGCCAGTAGTTCTCGACAGGGTATGAGTCAGCCCCAGCATTTT. The encoded protein is CASSSRQGMSQPQHF.